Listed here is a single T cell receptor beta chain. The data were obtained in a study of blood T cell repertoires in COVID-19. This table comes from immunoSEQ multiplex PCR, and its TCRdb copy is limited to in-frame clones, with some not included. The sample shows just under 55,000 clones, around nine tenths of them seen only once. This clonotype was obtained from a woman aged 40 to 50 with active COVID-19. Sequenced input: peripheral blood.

CDR3 bases: TGTGCCAGCAGGGGATACAGGGGCACCGGGGAGCTGTTTTTT. It codes for CASRGYRGTGELFF. The chain joins TRBV28 to TRBJ2-2, with TRBD1 matching over 7 bases. Per the germline V gene, CDR1 is MDHEN and CDR2 is SYDVKM. Trimming removed 6 bases from V and 4 bases from J; junction bases left unmatched: 5. CDR3 length equals 14 residues.